The sequence of this T cell receptor (beta chain) was determined in a study of T-cell reconstitution after alpha-beta-depleted transplantation in children. In this sample, this clonotype turned up many times. The CDR3 totals 14 residues. The V and J ends lost 7 bases and 11 bases respectively, with 19 bases between them. Per germline, CDR1 SGHRS and CDR2 YFSETQ. Unique molecular identifiers were incorporated during preparation of the TCRbeta library. TCRdb reprocessed the PCR reads via MiXCR and lists one record per CDR3 protein. The profile shows 350,000 to 500,000 distinct CDR3 sequences, 43% of them singletons.

The sequences come from PBMCs, collected before TCRalphabeta/CD19-depleted stem cell transplant. The clonotype originates from a girl aged 2-15 years with aplastic anemia, due to receive a stem cell transplant. The rearrangement links TRBV5-1 to TRBJ1-6; no definite D call. CDR3 loop: CASGEGSSGAPLHF. CDR3 coding DNA: TGCGCCAGCGGAGAGGGTTCCTCCGGGGCACCCCTCCACTTT.